A selection of T cell receptor beta chains follows, all from one sample in a study of blood T cell repertoires in COVID-19. Method: immunoSEQ multiplex PCR; TCRdb's copy keeps in-frame clones and lacks some. The sample shows roughly 130,000 clones, roughly 77% of them seen only once. The sample taken for sequencing was peripheral blood. The source is a woman in her 70s with COVID-19, enrolled during active disease. Each CDR3 is given with its conserved first and last residue. The D gene is left open where the match is weak. A clone size is listed for some rows: how often the clone was seen (once, few, many), or a class if it is expanded.

v_call,clone_size,d_call,j_call,cdr3_nt,cdr3_aa
TRBV7-2,.,.,TRBJ2-5,TGTGCCAGCAGCTTAGGTACAGGGTTCTCAGAGACCCAGTACTTC,CASSLGTGFSETQYF
TRBV9,.,.,TRBJ2-1,TGTGCCAGCAGCGCCCAGCGCGGTCATTCTAACAATGAGCAGTTCTTC,CASSAQRGHSNNEQFF
TRBV10-3,.,TRBD1,TRBJ2-5,TGTGCCATCCGCCCGGGGACAGGGGGGGAGACCCAGTACTTC,CAIRPGTGGETQYF
TRBV18,.,TRBD1,TRBJ1-2,TGTGCCAGCTCTCTCCGTACAGGGGGCTTTTTCTATGGCTACACCTTC,CASSLRTGGFFYGYTF
TRBV19,few,TRBD1,TRBJ1-1,TGTGCCAGTAGTAAAGGGGGCCTACGGGCTGAAGCTTTCTTT,CASSKGGLRAEAFF
TRBV5-4,.,TRBD2,TRBJ2-1,TGTGCCAGCAGCTGGGCGGGCGGGGGGCGAAGCAATGAGCAGTTCTTC,CASSWAGGGRSNEQFF
TRBV5-1,.,.,TRBJ1-1,TGCGCCAGCAGCCGGACAATGAACACTGAAGCTTTCTTT,CASSRTMNTEAFF
TRBV11-2,.,TRBD1,TRBJ2-2,TGTGCCAGCAGCTCTGGGGACAGGCGGGCCGGGGAGCTGTTTTTT,CASSSGDRRAGELFF
TRBV2,.,.,TRBJ1-6,TGTGCCAGCAGTATGACAGGCCCCTATAATTCACCCCTCCACTTT,CASSMTGPYNSPLHF
TRBV2,many,.,TRBJ1-2,TGTGCCAGCAGCTCCGACAGTGTGACCTATGGCTACACCTTC,CASSSDSVTYGYTF
TRBV6-5,few,.,TRBJ1-1,TGTGCCAGCAGTTACTCGAGGCGGGATGAAGCTTTCTTT,CASSYSRRDEAFF
TRBV6-6,.,.,TRBJ2-7,TGTGCCAGCAGTGCGACCTACAGGGACGAGCAGTACTTC,CASSATYRDEQYF
TRBV7-2,once,.,TRBJ2-2,TGTGCCAGCAGCACGCGGAACACCGGGGAGCTGTTTTTT,CASSTRNTGELFF
TRBV6-5,.,.,TRBJ2-1,TGTGCCAGCGGGGTCCGGAGGTATGAGCAGTTCTTC,CASGVRRYEQFF
TRBV5-6,once,.,TRBJ2-1,TGTGCCAGCAGCTTAAGGGGAAGGTCCTACAATGAGCAGTTCTTC,CASSLRGRSYNEQFF
TRBV19,.,TRBD1,TRBJ1-1,TGTGCCAGTCAACCAAGGGACAGGGCGAACACTGAAGCTTTCTTT,CASQPRDRANTEAFF
TRBV15,.,TRBD2,TRBJ2-1,TGTGCCACCAGCAGCCCTCTAGCGGGGGTCTACAATGAGCAGTTCTTC,CATSSPLAGVYNEQFF
TRBV3-1/TRBV3-2,.,.,TRBJ1-6,TGTGCCAGCAGCCAACAGGTGTCACCCCTCCACTTT,CASSQQVSPLHF
TRBV28,few,.,TRBJ1-6,TGTGCCAGTACCCGAGGGAGCTCCTATAATTCACCCCTCCACTTT,CASTRGSSYNSPLHF
TRBV7-2,.,.,TRBJ2-5,TGTGCCAGCAGCCTACATAGCCTTACAGAGACCCAGTACTTC,CASSLHSLTETQYF
TRBV5-5,many,.,TRBJ1-1,TGTGCCAGCAGCTTGGTAGGTAGGAGCACTGAAGCTTTCTTT,CASSLVGRSTEAFF
TRBV9,.,TRBD1,TRBJ1-1,TGTGCCAGCAGCATCTGGGACAGGGGTTTTTTGAACACTGAAGCTTTCTTT,CASSIWDRGFLNTEAFF
TRBV2,.,TRBD2,TRBJ2-2,TGTGCCAGCAGTGTGGCTAGCGGGGGAACCGGGGAGCTGTTTTTT,CASSVASGGTGELFF
TRBV6-1,.,.,TRBJ2-1,TGTGCCAGCAGTGAAGGGCGGCCACTGCGCTACAATGAGCAGTTCTTC,CASSEGRPLRYNEQFF
TRBV18,.,.,TRBJ2-7,TGTGCCAGCTCACCCCGTAGGGGCTCCCCCAGCTCCTACGAGCAGTACTTC,CASSPRRGSPSSYEQYF
TRBV6-4,.,TRBD2,TRBJ2-3,TGTGCCAGCGGAACCGGGACTAGCGCGAAAGATACGCAGTATTTT,CASGTGTSAKDTQYF
TRBV7-9,.,TRBD2,TRBJ2-2,TGTGCCAGCAGCCTGGGGGAGGGACCGTCCGGGGAGCTGTTTTTT,CASSLGEGPSGELFF
TRBV6-5,.,.,TRBJ1-2,TGTGCCAGCAGTTACTCGTGGAGAGATGGCTACACCTTC,CASSYSWRDGYTF
TRBV6-8,many,.,TRBJ1-3,TGTGCCAGCGGTACAGGGAGCGGAATGGGAAACACCATATATTTT,CASGTGSGMGNTIYF
TRBV6-2/TRBV6-3,once,TRBD1,TRBJ1-5,TGTGCCAGCAGTGTAGGACAGGGAAATCAGCCCCAGCATTTT,CASSVGQGNQPQHF
TRBV28,.,TRBD1,TRBJ2-3,TGTGCCAGCAGTTACAGGGGCCCTTCCACAGATACGCAGTATTTT,CASSYRGPSTDTQYF
TRBV5-1,few,.,TRBJ2-2,TGCGCCAGCAGCCCGGGAAACCCGAACACCGGGGAGCTGTTTTTT,CASSPGNPNTGELFF
TRBV7-6,.,TRBD1,TRBJ1-6,TGTGCCAGCAGCGCCGGGACAGGGGGCGGTAATTCACCCCTCCACTTT,CASSAGTGGGNSPLHF
TRBV7-8,.,TRBD1,TRBJ2-5,TGTGCCAGCAGCTTAAGGACAGGGGTCGGGGAGACCCAGTACTTC,CASSLRTGVGETQYF
TRBV7-8,.,.,TRBJ1-2,TGTGCCAGCAGCTCCTCCTTCGGTTCATATGGCTACACCTTC,CASSSSFGSYGYTF
TRBV3-1/TRBV3-2,.,TRBD1,TRBJ1-4,TGTGCCAGCAGCCAAAAGACAGGGTGGGGTGAAAAACTGTTTTTT,CASSQKTGWGEKLFF
TRBV19,medium-sized,TRBD1,TRBJ1-5,TGTGCCAGTAGTACCCGACAGGGGGAACAGCCCCAGCATTTT,CASSTRQGEQPQHF
TRBV30,few,.,TRBJ1-2,TGTGCCTGGAGTCAGGGCTCCCGCTATGGCTACACCTTC,CAWSQGSRYGYTF
TRBV2,.,TRBD1,TRBJ2-5,TGTGCCAGCAGTGAAGCTACCGGGACAGTGGAGACCCAGTACTTC,CASSEATGTVETQYF
TRBV5-1,.,TRBD2,TRBJ2-1,TGCGCCAGCAGCTACGGGGGGGCGGCCTACAATGAGCAGTTCTTC,CASSYGGAAYNEQFF
TRBV2,.,TRBD2,TRBJ2-2,TGTGCCAGCAGGGGAGGGCAGGACACCGGGGAGCTGTTTTTT,CASRGGQDTGELFF
TRBV9,.,.,TRBJ1-2,TGTGCCAGCAGCACCCCAGGGGCTAACTATGGCTACACCTTC,CASSTPGANYGYTF
TRBV4-1,.,.,TRBJ1-2,TGCGCCAGCAGCCAAAACCGGGACTCAGGAGGCTACACCTTC,CASSQNRDSGGYTF
TRBV2,few,TRBD2,TRBJ2-3,TGTGCCAGCAGGACTAGCGGGGTGACACGGGGTACGCAGTATTTT,CASRTSGVTRGTQYF
TRBV9,.,.,TRBJ2-1,TGTGCCAGCAGCGTAGAGGGGGGGCGGGAGCAGTTCTTC,CASSVEGGREQFF
TRBV20-1,.,.,TRBJ1-1,TGCAGTGCTACTCGACAGAGTGAAGCTTTCTTT,CSATRQSEAFF
TRBV19,.,.,TRBJ1-5,TGTGCCAGTAGTTGGACGACGGGAGAGCCCCAGCATTTT,CASSWTTGEPQHF
TRBV10-3,.,.,TRBJ1-5,TGTGCCATCAGTAGTCAGGGGAATGGCAATCAGCCCCAGCATTTT,CAISSQGNGNQPQHF
TRBV18,.,TRBD1,TRBJ2-7,TGTGCCAGCTCACCAAGGTCGGGACAGGGTGACGAGCAGTACTTC,CASSPRSGQGDEQYF